Reported below is one TCR beta chain. The data stem from a study of blood T cell repertoires in COVID-19. V lost 4 bases and J lost 10; bases outside the gene matches: 8. The CDR3 covers 13 residues. Germline CDR1 and CDR2: SGHKS and YYEKEE (reference sequence). Clones were sequenced by immunoSEQ multiplex PCR, and TCRdb holds only the in-frame ones, with some missing. The sample consists of around 100,000 clones, over 80% of them appearing once. This chain links TRBV5-5 with TRBJ2-1; 7 positions agree with TRBD2. This TCR was sampled from a woman between 70 and 85 years old with acute or convalescent COVID-19. Sequencing was performed on peripheral blood. In DNA, the CDR3 is TGTGCCAGCAGCCTACGGGAGGTAGCGGAGCAGTTCTTC. Its translation: CASSLREVAEQFF.